Sequencing of this TCR beta chain was carried out in a study of blood T cell repertoires in COVID-19. Study-wide background: Material from acute and convalescent COVID-19 was sourced from the United States, Italy and Spain.

This clone was detected once. The Seattle site enrolled patients during active infection and followed them longitudinally. Trimming cost V 0 bases and J 3 bases, with 6 bases left between them. This CDR3 comprises 14 residues. Germline CDR1 reads MNHEY; CDR2 reads SVGAGI. Study processing details: Estimation of nucleated cell counts relied on the amplification of reference gene primers. The protocol was immunoSEQ multiplex PCR, while the TCRdb copy is restricted to in-frame clones and leaves out a portion. The D gene and trimming were derived from the DNA, and the V and J assignments and clone size from that table. This table holds approximately 160,000 clones, over 90% found once.

The TCR sequence derives from a woman between 55 and 75 years old with COVID-19, enrolled during active disease. The chain couples TRBV6-5 to TRBJ1-5, with D hard to call. Sequencing was performed on peripheral blood. CDR3 protein: CASSYSPVNQPQHF. The CDR3 DNA sequence: TGTGCCAGCAGTTACTCTCCAGTCAATCAGCCCCAGCATTTT.